Sequencing of this T cell receptor (beta chain) was carried out in a study of T-cell memory formation after mild COVID-19. On the study more broadly: TCR clusters were mostly confined to one donor each.

The CDR3 is 14 amino acids. The ends were cut back, 4 bases at V and 8 bases at J, with 15 bases in the middle. The germline gives CDR1 LGHDT, CDR2 YNNKEL (reference sequence). A single record per CDR3 protein comes from TCRdb applying MiXCR to the 5' RACE reads. The sample records 350,000 to 500,000 distinct CDR3 sequences, roughly 18% being singletons. The V and J genes are TRBV3-1 and TRBJ2-1; a weak D match, TRBD2 (7 bases). This TCR was sampled from a man younger than 35 who had mild COVID-19 (a few samples of this study predate the infection). Cell type and time point are not known. Sequencing input: PBMCs or a T cell subset sorted from them (not recorded which). The CDR3 DNA reads as TGTGCCAGCAGCCGGGGGGGCCGTATAGATGAGCAGTTCTTC. Translation gives CASSRGGRIDEQFF.